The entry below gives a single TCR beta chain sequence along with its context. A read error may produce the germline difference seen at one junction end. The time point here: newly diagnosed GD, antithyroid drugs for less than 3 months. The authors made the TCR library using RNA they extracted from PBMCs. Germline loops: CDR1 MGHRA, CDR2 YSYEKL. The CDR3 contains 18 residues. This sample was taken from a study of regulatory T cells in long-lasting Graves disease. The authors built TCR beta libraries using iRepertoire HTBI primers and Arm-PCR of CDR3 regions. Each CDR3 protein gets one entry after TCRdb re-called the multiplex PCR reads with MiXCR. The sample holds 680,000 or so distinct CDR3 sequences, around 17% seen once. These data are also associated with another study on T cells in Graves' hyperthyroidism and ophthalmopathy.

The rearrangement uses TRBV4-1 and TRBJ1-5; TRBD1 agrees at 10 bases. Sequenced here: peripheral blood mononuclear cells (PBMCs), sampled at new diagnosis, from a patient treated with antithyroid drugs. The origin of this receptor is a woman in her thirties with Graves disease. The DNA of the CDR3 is TGTGCCAGCAGCCAAGAGGGACAGGGGCCCTCCGGCAATCAGCCCCAGCATTTT. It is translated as CASSQEGQGPSGNQPQHF.